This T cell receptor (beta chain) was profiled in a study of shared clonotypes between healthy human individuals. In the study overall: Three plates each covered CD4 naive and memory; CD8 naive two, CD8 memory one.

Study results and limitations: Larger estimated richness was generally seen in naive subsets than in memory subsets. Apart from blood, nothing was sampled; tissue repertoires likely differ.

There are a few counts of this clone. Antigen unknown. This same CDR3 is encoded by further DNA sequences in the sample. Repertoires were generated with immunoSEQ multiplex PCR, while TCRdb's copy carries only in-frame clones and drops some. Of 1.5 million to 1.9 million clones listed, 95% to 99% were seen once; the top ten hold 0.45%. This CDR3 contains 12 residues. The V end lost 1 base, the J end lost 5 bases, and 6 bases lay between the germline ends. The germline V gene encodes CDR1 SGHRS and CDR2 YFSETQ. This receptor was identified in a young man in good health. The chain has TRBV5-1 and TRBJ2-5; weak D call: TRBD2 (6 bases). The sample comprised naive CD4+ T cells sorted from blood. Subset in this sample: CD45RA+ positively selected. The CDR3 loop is CASSLSGETQYF. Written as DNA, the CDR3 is TGCGCCAGCAGCTTGAGCGGGGAGACCCAGTACTTC.